This TCR beta chain was profiled in a study of blood T cell repertoires in COVID-19. About the study: Sources were T cells, B-cell-depleted T cells, or PBMCs; the material itself was cDNA or gDNA.

Per the germline V gene, CDR1 is SGHTS and CDR2 is YDEGEE. The V and J ends lost 4 bases and 7 bases, in that order; junction bases with no gene match: 6. The CDR3 has 14 residues. The data were produced by immunoSEQ multiplex PCR, yet TCRdb's version contains in-frame clones alone and is incomplete. The sample lists tens of thousands of clones, roughly 84% occurring once. Source material: peripheral blood. This TCR was sampled from a woman in her 70s with acute or convalescent COVID-19. The chain joins TRBV5-8 to TRBJ1-4; 8 bases are shared with TRBD1. CDR3 nucleotides: TGTGCCAGCAGCCTGGGGACAGGACGTGAAAAACTGTTTTTT. Amino acids: CASSLGTGREKLFF.